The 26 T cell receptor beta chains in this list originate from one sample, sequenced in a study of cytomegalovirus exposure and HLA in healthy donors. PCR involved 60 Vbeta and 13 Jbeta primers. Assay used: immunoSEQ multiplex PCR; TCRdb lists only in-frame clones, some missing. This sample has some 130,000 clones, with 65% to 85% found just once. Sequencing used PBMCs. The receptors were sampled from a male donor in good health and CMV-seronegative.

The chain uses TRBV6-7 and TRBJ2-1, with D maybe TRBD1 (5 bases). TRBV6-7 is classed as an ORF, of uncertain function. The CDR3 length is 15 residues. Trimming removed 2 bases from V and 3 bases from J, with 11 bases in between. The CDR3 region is CASSYRGRDYNEQFF. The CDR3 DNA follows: TGTGCCAGCAGTTACAGGGGCAGGGACTACAATGAGCAGTTCTTC.

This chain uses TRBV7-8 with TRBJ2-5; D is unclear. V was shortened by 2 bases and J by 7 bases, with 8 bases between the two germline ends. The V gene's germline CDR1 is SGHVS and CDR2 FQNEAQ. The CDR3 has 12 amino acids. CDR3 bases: TGTGCCAGCAGCTTACCCGGTGCGACCCAGTACTTC. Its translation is CASSLPGATQYF.

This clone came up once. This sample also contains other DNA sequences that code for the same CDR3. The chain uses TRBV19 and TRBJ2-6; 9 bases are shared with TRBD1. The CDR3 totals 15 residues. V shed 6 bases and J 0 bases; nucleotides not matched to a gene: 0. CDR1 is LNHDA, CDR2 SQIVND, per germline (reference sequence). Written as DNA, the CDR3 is TGTGCCAGTAGGACAGGGGGCTCTGGGGCCAACGTCCTGACTTTC. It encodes CASRTGGSGANVLTF. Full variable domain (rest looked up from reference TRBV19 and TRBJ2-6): DGGITQSPKYLFRKEGQNVTLSCEQNLNHDAMYWYRQDPGQGLRLIYYSQIVNDFQKGDIAEGYSVSREKKESFPLTVTSAQKNPTAFYLCASRTGGSGANVLTFGAGSRLTVL.

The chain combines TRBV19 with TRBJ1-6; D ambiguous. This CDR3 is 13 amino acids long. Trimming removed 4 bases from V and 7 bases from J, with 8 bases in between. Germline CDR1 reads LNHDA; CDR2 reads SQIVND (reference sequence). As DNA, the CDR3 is TGTGCCAGTAGTACAAACGGGAATTCACCCCTCCACTTT. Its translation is CASSTNGNSPLHF.

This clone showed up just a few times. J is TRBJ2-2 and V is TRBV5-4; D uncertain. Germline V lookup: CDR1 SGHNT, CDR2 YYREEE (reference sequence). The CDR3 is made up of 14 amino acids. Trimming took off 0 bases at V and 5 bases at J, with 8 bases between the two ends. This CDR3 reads CASSLARDTGELFF. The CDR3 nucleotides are TGTGCCAGCAGCTTGGCAAGAGATACCGGGGAGCTGTTTTTT. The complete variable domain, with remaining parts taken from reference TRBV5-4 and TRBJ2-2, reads ETGVTQSPTHLIKTRGQQVTLRCSSQSGHNTVSWYQQALGQGPQFIFQYYREEENGRGNFPPRFSGLQFPNYSSELNVNALELDDSALYLCASSLARDTGELFFGEGSRLTVL.

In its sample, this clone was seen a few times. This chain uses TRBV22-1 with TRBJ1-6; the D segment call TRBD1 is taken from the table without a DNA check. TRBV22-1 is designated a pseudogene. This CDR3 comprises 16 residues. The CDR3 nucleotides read TGTCCTGGGAGCGCCGACACTCTCGCCGGAAATTCACCCCTCCACTTT. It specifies CPGSADTLAGNSPLHF.

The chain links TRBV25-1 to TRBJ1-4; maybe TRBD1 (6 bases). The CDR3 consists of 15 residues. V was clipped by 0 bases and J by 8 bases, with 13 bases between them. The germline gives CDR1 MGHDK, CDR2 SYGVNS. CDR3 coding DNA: TGTGCCAGCAGTGAATACGGGGGGGCTCGGGAAAAACTGTTTTTT. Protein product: CASSEYGGAREKLFF.

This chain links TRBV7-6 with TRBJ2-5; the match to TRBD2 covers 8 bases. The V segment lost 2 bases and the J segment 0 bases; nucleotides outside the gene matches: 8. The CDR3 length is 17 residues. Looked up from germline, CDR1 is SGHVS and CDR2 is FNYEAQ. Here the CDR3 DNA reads TGTGCCAGCAGCTTACTCTGGTTAGCGGGGTACCAAGAGACCCAGTACTTC. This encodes CASSLLWLAGYQETQYF.

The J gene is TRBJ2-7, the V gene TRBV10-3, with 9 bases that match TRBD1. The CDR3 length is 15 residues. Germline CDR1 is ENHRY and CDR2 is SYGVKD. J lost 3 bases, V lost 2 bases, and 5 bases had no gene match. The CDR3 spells CAISETPGQGYEQYF. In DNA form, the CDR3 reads TGTGCCATCAGTGAGACCCCGGGACAGGGCTACGAGCAGTACTTC.

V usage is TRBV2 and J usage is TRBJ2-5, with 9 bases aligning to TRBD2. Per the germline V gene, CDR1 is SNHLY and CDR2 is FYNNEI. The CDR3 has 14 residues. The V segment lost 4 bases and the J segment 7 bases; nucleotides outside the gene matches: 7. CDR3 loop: CASSGASGKGTQYF. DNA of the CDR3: TGTGCCAGCAGTGGGGCTAGCGGGAAGGGGACCCAGTACTTC. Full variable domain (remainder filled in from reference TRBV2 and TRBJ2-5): EPEVTQTPSHQVTQMGQEVILRCVPISNHLYFYWYRQILGQKVEFLVSFYNNEISEKSEIFDDQFSVERPDGSNFTLKIRSTKLEDSAMYFCASSGASGKGTQYFGPGTRLLVL.

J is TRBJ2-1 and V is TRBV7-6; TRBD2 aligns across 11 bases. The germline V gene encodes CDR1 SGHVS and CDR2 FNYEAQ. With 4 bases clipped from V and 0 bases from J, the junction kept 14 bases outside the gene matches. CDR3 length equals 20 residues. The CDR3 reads CASSSTSGGGLFSSYNEQFF. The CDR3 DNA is TGTGCCAGCAGCTCCACTAGCGGGGGAGGATTATTCAGCTCCTACAATGAGCAGTTCTTC.

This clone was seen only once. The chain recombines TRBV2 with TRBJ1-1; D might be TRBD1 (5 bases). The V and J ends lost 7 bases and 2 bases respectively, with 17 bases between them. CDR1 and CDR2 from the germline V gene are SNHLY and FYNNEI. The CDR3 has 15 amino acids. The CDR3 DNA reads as TGTGCCAGCAAAGCCTCCCTTGACAGAAACACTGAAGCTTTCTTT. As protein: CASKASLDRNTEAFF. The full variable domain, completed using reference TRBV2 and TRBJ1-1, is EPEVTQTPSHQVTQMGQEVILRCVPISNHLYFYWYRQILGQKVEFLVSFYNNEISEKSEIFDDQFSVERPDGSNFTLKIRSTKLEDSAMYFCASKASLDRNTEAFFGQGTRLTVV.

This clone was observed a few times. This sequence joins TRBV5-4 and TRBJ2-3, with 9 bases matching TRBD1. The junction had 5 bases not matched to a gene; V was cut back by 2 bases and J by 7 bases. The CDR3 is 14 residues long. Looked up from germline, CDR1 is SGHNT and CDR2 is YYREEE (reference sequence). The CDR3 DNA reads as TGTGCCAGCAGCTTAAGACAGGGGGGAAATACGCAGTATTTT. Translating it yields CASSLRQGGNTQYF.

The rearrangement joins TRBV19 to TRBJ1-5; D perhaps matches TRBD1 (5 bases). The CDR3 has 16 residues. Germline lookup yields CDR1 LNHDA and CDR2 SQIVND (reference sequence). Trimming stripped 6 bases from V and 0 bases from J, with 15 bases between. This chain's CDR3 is CASSENRIYSNQPQHF. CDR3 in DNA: TGTGCCAGTAGCGAAAACAGGATCTATAGCAATCAGCCCCAGCATTTT.

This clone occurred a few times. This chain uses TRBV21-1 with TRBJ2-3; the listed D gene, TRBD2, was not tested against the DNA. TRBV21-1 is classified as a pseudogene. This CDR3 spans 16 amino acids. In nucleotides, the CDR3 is TGTGCCAGCAGCAAGGGGACTACCCGGAGCACAGATACGCAGTATTTT. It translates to CASSKGTTRSTDTQYF.

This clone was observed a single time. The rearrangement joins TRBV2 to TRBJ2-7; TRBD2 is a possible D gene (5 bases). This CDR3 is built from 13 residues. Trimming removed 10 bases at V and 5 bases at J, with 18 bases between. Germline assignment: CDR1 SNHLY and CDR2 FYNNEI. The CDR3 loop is CATPERVRNEQYF. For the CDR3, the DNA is TGTGCCACCCCCGAGAGGGTCAGGAACGAGCAGTACTTC.

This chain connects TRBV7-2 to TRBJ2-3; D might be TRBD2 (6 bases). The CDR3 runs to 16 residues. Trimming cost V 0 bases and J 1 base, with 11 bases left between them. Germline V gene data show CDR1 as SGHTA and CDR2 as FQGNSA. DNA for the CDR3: TGTGCCAGCAGCTTAGCCGGCGGGGTGGGCACAGATACGCAGTATTTT. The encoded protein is CASSLAGGVGTDTQYF.

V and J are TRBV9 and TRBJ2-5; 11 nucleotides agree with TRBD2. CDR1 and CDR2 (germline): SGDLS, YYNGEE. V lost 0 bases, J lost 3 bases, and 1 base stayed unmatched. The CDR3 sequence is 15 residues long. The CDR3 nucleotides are TGTGCCAGCAGCGTAGGTAGCGGGGGGGAAGAGACCCAGTACTTC. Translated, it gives CASSVGSGGEETQYF.

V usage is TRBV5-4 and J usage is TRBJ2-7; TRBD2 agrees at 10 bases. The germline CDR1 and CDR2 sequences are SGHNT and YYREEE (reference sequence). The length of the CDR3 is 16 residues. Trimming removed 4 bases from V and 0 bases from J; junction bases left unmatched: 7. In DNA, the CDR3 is TGTGCCAGCAGCGGGGGGACTAGCGAAATCTCCTACGAGCAGTACTTC. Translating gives CASSGGTSEISYEQYF.

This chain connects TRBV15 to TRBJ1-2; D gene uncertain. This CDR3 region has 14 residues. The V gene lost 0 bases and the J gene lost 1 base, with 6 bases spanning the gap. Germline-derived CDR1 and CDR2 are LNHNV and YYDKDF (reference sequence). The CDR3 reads CATSRDKYNYGYTF. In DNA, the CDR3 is TGTGCCACCAGCAGAGATAAATATAACTATGGCTACACCTTC.

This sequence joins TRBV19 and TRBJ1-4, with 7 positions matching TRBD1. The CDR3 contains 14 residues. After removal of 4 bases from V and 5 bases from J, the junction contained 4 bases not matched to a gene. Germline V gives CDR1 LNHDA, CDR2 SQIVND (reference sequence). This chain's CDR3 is CASSTDRVNEKLFF. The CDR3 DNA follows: TGTGCCAGTAGTACCGACAGGGTCAATGAAAAACTGTTTTTT.

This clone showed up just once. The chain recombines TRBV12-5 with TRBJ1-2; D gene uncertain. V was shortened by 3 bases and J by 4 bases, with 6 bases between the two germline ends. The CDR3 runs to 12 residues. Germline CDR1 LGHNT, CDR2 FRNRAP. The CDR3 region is CASGLGSYGYTF. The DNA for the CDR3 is TGTGCTAGTGGTTTAGGGAGCTATGGCTACACCTTC.

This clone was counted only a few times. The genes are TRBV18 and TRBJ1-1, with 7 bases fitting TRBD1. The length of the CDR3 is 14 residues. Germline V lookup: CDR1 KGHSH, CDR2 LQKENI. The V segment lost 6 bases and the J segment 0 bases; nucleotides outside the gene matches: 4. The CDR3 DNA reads TGTGCCAGCTCCCCGGACAGGTTGAACACTGAAGCTTTCTTT. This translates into CASSPDRLNTEAFF.

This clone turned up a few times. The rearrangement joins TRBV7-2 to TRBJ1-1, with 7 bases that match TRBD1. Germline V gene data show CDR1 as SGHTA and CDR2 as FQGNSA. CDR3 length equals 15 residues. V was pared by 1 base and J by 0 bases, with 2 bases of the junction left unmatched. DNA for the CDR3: TGTGCCAGCAGCTTAGAGGGGACAGTGAACACTGAAGCTTTCTTT. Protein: CASSLEGTVNTEAFF.

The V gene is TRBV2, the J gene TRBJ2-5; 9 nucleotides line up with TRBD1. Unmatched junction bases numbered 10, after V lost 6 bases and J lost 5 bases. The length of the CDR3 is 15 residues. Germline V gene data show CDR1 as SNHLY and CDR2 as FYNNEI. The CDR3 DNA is TGTGCCAGCAGAGGGGGGACAGGGAGATGGGAGACCCAGTACTTC. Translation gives CASRGGTGRWETQYF.

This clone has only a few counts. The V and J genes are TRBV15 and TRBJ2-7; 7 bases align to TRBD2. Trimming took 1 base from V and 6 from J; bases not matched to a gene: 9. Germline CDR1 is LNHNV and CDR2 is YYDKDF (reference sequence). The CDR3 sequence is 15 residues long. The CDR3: CATSRGGGDAVEQYF. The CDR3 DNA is TGTGCCACCAGCAGAGGTGGGGGGGACGCGGTCGAGCAGTACTTC.